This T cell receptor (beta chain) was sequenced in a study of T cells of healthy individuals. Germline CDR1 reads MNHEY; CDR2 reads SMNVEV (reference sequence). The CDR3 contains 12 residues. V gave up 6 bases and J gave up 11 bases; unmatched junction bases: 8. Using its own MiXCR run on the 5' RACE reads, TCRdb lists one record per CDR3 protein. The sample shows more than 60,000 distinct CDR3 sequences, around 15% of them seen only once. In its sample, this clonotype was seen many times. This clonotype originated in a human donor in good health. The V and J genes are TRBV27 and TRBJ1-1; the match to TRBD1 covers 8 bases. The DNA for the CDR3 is TGTGCCAGCAGGACTGGGGACAGGAGGGCTTTCTTT. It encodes CASRTGDRRAFF.